The 11 T cell receptor beta chains below were found in one sample sequenced in a study of vaccination and CD4 T cells after COVID-19. No antigen has been identified for these receptors. Sequencing of the DNA from cultured CD4+ T cells was carried out with the Oncomine TCR Beta short-read assay. One entry per CDR3 protein, called by TCRdb with MiXCR from the PCR reads. The sample has more than 12,000 distinct CDR3 sequences, 50% to 65% seen once. Treatment noted: approximately nine-day PBMC culture with coronavirus spike peptide pools or control peptides (ViraFEST assay). The sample here was CD4+ T cells from blood, cultured in vitro, taken before SARS-CoV-2 vaccination. The receptors shown here come from a human donor who had recovered from COVID-19.

This clonotype has just a few counts. The CDR3 nucleotides read TGCAGTGCTAGCGCGGACAGCGGTACTATAGAGACCCAGTACTTC. It is translated as CSASADSGTIETQYF. V is TRBV20-1 and J is TRBJ2-5; D might be TRBD1 (6 bases). The germline V and J ends were trimmed by 3 bases and 4 bases, with 18 bases remaining between them. CDR1 DFQATT and CDR2 SNEGSKA come from the germline V gene (reference sequence). There are 15 residues in the CDR3.

The gene calls are TRBV7-2 and TRBJ2-2, with D perhaps TRBD1 (6 bases). The CDR3 sequence is 15 residues long. Germline lookup yields CDR1 SGHTA and CDR2 FQGNSA. Between the trimmed V and J ends, which lost 1 base and 3 bases, there was a span of 9 bases. CDR3 sequence: CASSLVAGDTGELFF. CDR3 in DNA: TGTGCCAGCAGCTTAGTGGCAGGGGACACCGGGGAGCTGTTTTTT.

This clonotype was seen a single time. The genes are TRBV7-9 and TRBJ1-1; 7 nucleotides match TRBD1. The J segment lost 4 bases and the V segment lost 4 bases, leaving 6 bases of the junction unmatched. This CDR3 is built from 14 residues. From germline, CDR1 is SEHNR and CDR2 FQNEAQ (reference sequence). The CDR3 protein is CASSSYRGSTEAFF. Here the CDR3 DNA reads TGTGCCAGCAGCTCCTACAGGGGATCCACTGAAGCTTTCTTT.

To note about this clonotype: At one of its ends the junction is not consistent with the germline gene, which may arise from a read error. The chain uses TRBV2 and TRBJ1-1; D gene unclear. The CDR3 is made up of 13 amino acids. Germline values: CDR1 SNHLY, CDR2 FYNNEI. The CDR3 DNA follows: TGTGCCAGCAGTGTGGTTCGACCCACTCAAGCTTTCTTT. Protein product: CASSVVRPTQAFF.

The V and J genes are TRBV19 and TRBJ1-5; D gene uncertain. Germline V gene sequence: CDR1 LNHDA, CDR2 SQIVND (reference sequence). V was pared by 4 bases and J by 2 bases, with 12 bases between. The CDR3 length is 15 residues. The CDR3 nucleotides are TGTGCCAGTAGTACCCAGGACGCGGGCAATCAGCCCCAGCATTTT. Protein product: CASSTQDAGNQPQHF.

This clonotype was found a few times. The chain uses TRBV7-2 and TRBJ1-2; D call uncertain. CDR3 length: 14 amino acids. Deletions cut 4 bases from V and 9 bases from J, with 18 bases between. The germline V gene has CDR1 SGHTA and CDR2 FQGNSA. DNA of the CDR3: TGTGCCAGCAGCTCTCCCTCCATCGCAGGAAGCTACACCTTC. Its translation: CASSSPSIAGSYTF.

As to this clonotype: At one end, the junction sequence differs from germline, possibly due to a read error. The rearrangement uses TRBV14 and TRBJ2-3, with 7 nucleotides matching TRBD1. This CDR3 is built from 16 residues. CDR1 SGHDN and CDR2 FVKESK come from the germline V gene. DNA for the CDR3: TGTACCAGCAGCCCCTTGGACAGGCTTATAGGGGATACGCAGTATTTT. This encodes CTSSPLDRLIGDTQYF.

The gene calls are TRBV28 and TRBJ2-7; TRBD1 is a possible D gene (5 bases). The V end lost 3 bases, the J end lost 2 bases, and 11 bases lay between the germline ends. The CDR3 spans 14 residues. The germline gives CDR1 MDHEN, CDR2 SYDVKM. CDR3 coding DNA: TGTGCCAGCAGTTTCGGCAGGGTCCCCTACGAGCAGTACTTC. It yields the protein CASSFGRVPYEQYF.

This clonotype was picked up a small number of times. This chain uses TRBV6-1 with TRBJ1-3, with D unresolved. The CDR3 has 15 amino acids. V gave up 3 bases and J gave up 4 bases, with 13 bases separating them. Germline V gene data show CDR1 as MNHNS and CDR2 as SASEGT. CDR3 sequence reads: CASSEIALEGNTIYF. The CDR3 nucleotides read TGTGCCAGCAGTGAGATTGCACTAGAAGGAAACACCATATATTTT.

The V call is TRBV24-1, the J call TRBJ1-1; D remains unclear. Trimming took 7 bases from V and 3 from J, leaving 2 bases between them. Germline CDR1 and CDR2: KGHDR and SFDVKD. This CDR3 has 10 residues. CDR3 sequence (DNA): TGTGCCACCAGGGACACTGAAGCTTTCTTT. This codes for CATRDTEAFF.

The chain carries TRBV7-3 and TRBJ1-1, with a possible D match to TRBD1 (6 bases). The germline V gene encodes CDR1 SGHTA and CDR2 FQGTGA. The CDR3 contains 15 residues. V was pared by 5 bases and J by 1 base, with 14 bases between. This CDR3 reads CASSPGGGKNTEAFF. CDR3 bases: TGTGCCAGCAGCCCCGGGGGCGGCAAGAACACTGAAGCTTTCTTT.